The clone carrying this T cell receptor beta chain was observed many times. The data belong to a study of metastatic and nonmetastatic thyroid tumors. As for the study in general: Thyroid patients, malignant and benign, had repertoires compared across blood and tumor or nodule tissue.

Every patient was untreated before thyroid surgery. Per the study methods: The study's classifier, a distant-metastasis tool for papillary thyroid cancer, was built using CDR3 differences across clinicopathological groups. From the PCR reads, TCRdb re-called clones with MiXCR. These V and J calls are TCRdb output, not the study's own analysis. The sample holds approximately 37,000 clones, 15% seen once. The trim removed 5 bases at V and 8 bases at J, leaving 5 bases unmatched. CDR1 SGHVS and CDR2 FNYEAQ come from the germline V gene. This CDR3 has 14 residues. Sequencing was carried out using blood. The source of this sequence is a male donor with papillary thyroid cancer or a benign thyroid nodule (not recorded which). Some clones in this sample may be carry-over from other donors' samples. The chain employs TRBV7-6 and TRBJ1-4; 10 nucleotides line up with TRBD1. Here the CDR3 DNA reads TGTGCCAGCAGCCCCTCGGGACAGGGGGAAAAACTGTTTTTT. Amino acids: CASSPSGQGEKLFF.